Below, 19 T cell receptor beta chains from the same sample are listed, as sequenced in a study of T cell responses to AZD1222 COVID-19 vaccine. Assay used: immunoSEQ multiplex PCR; TCRdb lists only in-frame clones, some missing. Of 150,000 to 200,000 clones listed, over 90% were seen once; the top ten hold approximately 4%. The specimen was peripheral blood, collected on day 0 of AZD1222 vaccination. Receptors were obtained from an adult in good health.

The V call is TRBV7-9, the J call TRBJ1-1; D gene ambiguous. The germline V gene encodes CDR1 SEHNR and CDR2 FQNEAQ (reference sequence). Trimming cost V 6 bases and J 8 bases, with 13 bases left between them. This CDR3 has 12 amino acids. The CDR3, as DNA: TGTGCCAGCAGTTCGGACGCGGGAGAAGCTTTCTTT. Protein sequence: CASSSDAGEAFF. The full variable domain, rest sourced from reference TRBV7-9 and TRBJ1-1, is DTGVSQNPRHKITKRGQNVTFRCDPISEHNRLYWYRQTLGQGPEFLTYFQNEAQLEKSRLLSDRFSAERPKGSFSTLEIQRTEQGDSAMYLCASSSDAGEAFFGQGTRLTVV.

V and J are TRBV14 and TRBJ1-2; unclear D gene. The CDR3 consists of 15 residues. Trimming cost V 4 bases and J 2 bases, with 14 bases left between them. Per the germline V gene, CDR1 is SGHDN and CDR2 is FVKESK. The CDR3 protein is CASSPGPRANYGYTF. CDR3 in DNA: TGTGCCAGCAGCCCCGGACCGCGGGCGAACTATGGCTACACCTTC.

This clone was seen only once. The V gene is TRBV6-2 or TRBV6-3, the J gene TRBJ1-2; weak D call: TRBD1 (5 bases). Germline lookup yields CDR1 MNHEY and CDR2 SVGEGT. The CDR3 contains 16 residues. Between the trimmed V and J ends, which lost 4 bases and 4 bases, there was a span of 19 bases. This CDR3 reads CASSSTWGEIGYGYTF. DNA of the CDR3: TGTGCCAGCAGTTCCACCTGGGGGGAGATCGGCTATGGCTACACCTTC.

The chain carries TRBV19 and TRBJ1-1; TRBD1 agrees at 7 bases. The CDR3 has 15 residues. V lost 9 bases to trimming and J lost 0 bases; unmatched junction nucleotides: 10. Germline values: CDR1 LNHDA, CDR2 SQIVND (reference sequence). The CDR3 protein is CASHRGSAMNTEAFF. For the CDR3, the DNA is TGTGCCAGCCACAGGGGATCAGCGATGAACACTGAAGCTTTCTTT.

The chain recombines TRBV7-9 with TRBJ1-3; the D is unclear. This CDR3 is built from 14 residues. The germline CDR1 and CDR2 sequences are SEHNR and FQNEAQ (reference sequence). Trimming removed 6 bases from V and 4 bases from J, with 13 bases in between. CDR3 amino acids: CASSIVGFGNTIYF. The CDR3 coding sequence is TGTGCCAGCAGTATAGTGGGATTCGGAAACACCATATATTTT.

J is TRBJ2-7 and V is TRBV27; 7 nucleotides match TRBD1. The trim removed 4 bases at V and 4 bases at J, leaving 4 bases unmatched. This CDR3 spans 13 amino acids. The germline CDR1 and CDR2 sequences are MNHEY and SMNVEV (reference sequence). CDR3 DNA sequence: TGTGCCAGCAGTTCAGGGGGTGATTACGAGCAGTACTTC. It translates to CASSSGGDYEQYF.

The gene calls are TRBV3-1 (or the pseudogene TRBV3-2) and TRBJ1-1, with D possibly TRBD1 on 5 matching bases. Between the trimmed V and J ends, which lost 7 bases and 7 bases, there was a span of 22 bases. Germline V gives CDR1 LGHDT, CDR2 YNNKEL (reference sequence). CDR3 length: 15 residues. The CDR3 DNA sequence: TGTGCCAGCACCAGGAGCATAGATAGACAGAATGAAGCTTTCTTT. Translating gives CASTRSIDRQNEAFF.

Of note for this clone: A junction boundary mismatches the germline segment, possibly from a read error. V usage is TRBV24-1 and J usage is TRBJ1-3; TRBD1 is a possible D gene (5 bases). The germline V gene encodes CDR1 KGHDR and CDR2 SFDVKD. The CDR3 is made up of 13 amino acids. The CDR3 coding sequence is TGCCCAAACCACCGGCCAGGGCAAAACACCATATATTTT. This encodes CPNHRPGQNTIYF.

The V gene is TRBV3-1 (or the pseudogene TRBV3-2), the J gene TRBJ1-2; D may be TRBD1 (6 bases). The CDR3 totals 14 residues. CDR1 and CDR2 (germline): LGHDT, YNNKEL (reference sequence). V gave up 4 bases and J gave up 2 bases, with 11 bases separating them. CDR3 DNA sequence: TGTGCCAGCAGCCTCAGAACAGGGAACTATGGCTACACCTTC. It encodes CASSLRTGNYGYTF.

The chain joins TRBV6-2 or TRBV6-3 to TRBJ2-5; 9 positions match TRBD1. V trimming: 4 bases; J trimming: 7 bases; junction bases outside the gene matches: 7. The CDR3 extends over 14 amino acids. CDR1 and CDR2 (germline): MNHEY, SVGEGT. Here the CDR3 reads CASSSRRQGGTQYF. The DNA for the CDR3 is TGTGCCAGCAGTTCCCGACGACAGGGGGGGACCCAGTACTTC.

V is TRBV6-5 and J is TRBJ1-6, with TRBD1 as a possible D gene (6 bases). CDR1 and CDR2 from the germline V gene are MNHEY and SVGAGI. CDR3 length equals 14 residues. Trimming removed 8 bases at V and 10 bases at J, with 18 bases between. As DNA, the CDR3 is TGTGCCAGCCACCCACAGGGAGGAGAATCACCCCTCCACTTT. Amino acids: CASHPQGGESPLHF.

The CDR3, as DNA: TGTGCCAGCAGCCAACCGGGACCGTGGGAGCTGTTTTTT. Translation: CASSQPGPWELFF. The chain has TRBV3-1 (or the pseudogene TRBV3-2) and TRBJ2-2; possibly TRBD1 or TRBD2 for D (5 bases each). This CDR3 comprises 13 residues. Trimming took off 2 bases at V and 9 bases at J, with 10 bases between the two ends. The germline gives CDR1 LGHDT, CDR2 YNNKEL (reference sequence).

The chain carries TRBV19 and TRBJ2-1; 7 bases line up with TRBD1. V shed 1 base and J 1 base; nucleotides not matched to a gene: 1. The CDR3 loop spans 15 amino acids. Per the germline V gene, CDR1 is LNHDA and CDR2 is SQIVND (reference sequence). CDR3 coding DNA: TGTGCCAGTAGTATAGTGGGACAGTCCTACAATGAGCAGTTCTTC. Translated, it gives CASSIVGQSYNEQFF. The whole variable domain, filled in from reference TRBV19 and TRBJ2-1, reads DGGITQSPKYLFRKEGQNVTLSCEQNLNHDAMYWYRQDPGQGLRLIYYSQIVNDFQKGDIAEGYSVSREKKESFPLTVTSAQKNPTAFYLCASSIVGQSYNEQFFGPGTRLTVL.

This clone appeared once. The same CDR3 also results from other DNA sequences found in this sample. The rearrangement joins TRBV18 to TRBJ1-1; D might be TRBD1 (6 bases). Trimming removed 2 bases from V and 4 bases from J, with 11 bases in between. Germline loops: CDR1 KGHSH, CDR2 LQKENI. The CDR3 extends over 14 amino acids. The CDR3 loop is CASSPRGGGTEAFF. The CDR3 coding sequence is TGTGCCAGCTCACCAAGGGGGGGAGGCACTGAAGCTTTCTTT.

A few counts support this clone. J is TRBJ1-5 and V is TRBV6-5; D possibly corresponds to TRBD1 (5 bases). The germline gives CDR1 MNHEY, CDR2 SVGAGI. The CDR3 runs to 15 residues. The V gene lost 5 bases and the J gene lost 7 bases, with 18 bases spanning the gap. The CDR3 is CASSPLPQGGQPQHF. The CDR3 DNA reads TGTGCCAGCAGTCCCCTCCCCCAGGGAGGACAGCCCCAGCATTTT.

This chain joins TRBV3-1 (or the pseudogene TRBV3-2) and TRBJ2-1; 10 bases match TRBD2. The CDR3 has 14 amino acids. Per germline, CDR1 LGHDT and CDR2 YNNKEL (reference sequence). V shed 4 bases, J shed 6 bases, and the junction held 3 bases outside the gene matches. The CDR3 region is CASSLRTSGNEQFF. The DNA for the CDR3 is TGTGCCAGCAGCCTTAGGACTAGCGGCAATGAGCAGTTCTTC.

This rearrangement joins TRBV25-1 to TRBJ1-3; D gene uncertain. The germline V gene encodes CDR1 MGHDK and CDR2 SYGVNS. The V end lost 8 bases, the J end lost 2 bases, and 7 bases lay between the germline ends. This CDR3 has 12 amino acids. CDR3 DNA sequence: TGTGCCAGCCACAGTCCTGGAAACACCATATATTTT. Translating gives CASHSPGNTIYF.

The chain links TRBV19 to TRBJ1-2; the D gene is possibly TRBD1 (5 bases). In germline, CDR1 is LNHDA, CDR2 SQIVND (reference sequence). V shed 3 bases and J shed 4 bases, with 12 bases lying between them. The CDR3 loop spans 14 amino acids. CDR3 coding DNA: TGTGCCAGTAGTATTAGGGGAGTAGGCTATGGCTACACCTTC. Translating it yields CASSIRGVGYGYTF.

This clone was detected once. The chain carries TRBV7-2 and TRBJ2-1; D gene uncertain. V was trimmed by 3 bases and J by 5 bases, leaving 2 bases between them. Germline V lookup: CDR1 SGHTA, CDR2 FQGNSA. This CDR3 has 11 amino acids. CDR3 nucleotide sequence: TGTGCCAGCAGCTTCGACAATGAGCAGTTCTTC. As protein: CASSFDNEQFF.